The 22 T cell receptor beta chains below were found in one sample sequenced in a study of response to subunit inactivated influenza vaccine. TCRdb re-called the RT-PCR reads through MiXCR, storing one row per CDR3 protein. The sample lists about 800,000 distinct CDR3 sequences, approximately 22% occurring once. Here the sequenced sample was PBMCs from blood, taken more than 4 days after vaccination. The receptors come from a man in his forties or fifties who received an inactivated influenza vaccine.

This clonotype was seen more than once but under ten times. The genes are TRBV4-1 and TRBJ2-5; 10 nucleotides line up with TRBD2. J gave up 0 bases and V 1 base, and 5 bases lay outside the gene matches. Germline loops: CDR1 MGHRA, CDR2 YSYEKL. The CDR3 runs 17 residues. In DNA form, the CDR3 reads TGCGCCAGCAGCCAAGTTCCACTAGCGGGAAACCAAGAGACCCAGTACTTC. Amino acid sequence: CASSQVPLAGNQETQYF.

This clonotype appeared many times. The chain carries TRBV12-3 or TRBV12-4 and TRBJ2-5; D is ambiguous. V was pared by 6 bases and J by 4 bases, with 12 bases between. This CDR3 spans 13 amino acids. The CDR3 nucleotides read TGTGCCAGCAGCCTTGGGGTAGCAGAGACCCAGTACTTC. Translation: CASSLGVAETQYF.

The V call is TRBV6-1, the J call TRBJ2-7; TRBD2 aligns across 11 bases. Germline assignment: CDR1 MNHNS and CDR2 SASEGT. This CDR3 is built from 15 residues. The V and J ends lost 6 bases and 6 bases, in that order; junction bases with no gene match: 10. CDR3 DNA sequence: TGTGCCAGCAGAAGAATAGCGGGAGGGCCTTTCGAGCAGTACTTC. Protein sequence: CASRRIAGGPFEQYF.

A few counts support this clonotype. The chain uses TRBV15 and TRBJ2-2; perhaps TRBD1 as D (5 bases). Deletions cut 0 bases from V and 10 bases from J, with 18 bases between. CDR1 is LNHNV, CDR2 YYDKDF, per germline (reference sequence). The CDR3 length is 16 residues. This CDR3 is CATSREDRQLMAELFF. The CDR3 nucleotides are TGTGCCACCAGCAGAGAGGACCGACAGTTAATGGCGGAGCTGTTTTTT.

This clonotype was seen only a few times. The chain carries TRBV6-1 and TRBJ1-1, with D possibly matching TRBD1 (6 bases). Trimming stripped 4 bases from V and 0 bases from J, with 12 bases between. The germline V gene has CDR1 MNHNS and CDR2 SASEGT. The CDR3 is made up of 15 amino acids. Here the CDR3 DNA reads TGTGCCAGCAGTGGACGGGACACCATGAACACTGAAGCTTTCTTT. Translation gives CASSGRDTMNTEAFF.

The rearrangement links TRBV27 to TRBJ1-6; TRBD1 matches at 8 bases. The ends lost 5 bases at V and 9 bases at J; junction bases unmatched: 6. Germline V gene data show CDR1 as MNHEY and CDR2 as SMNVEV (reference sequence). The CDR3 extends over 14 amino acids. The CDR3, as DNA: TGTGCCAGCAGTCCTGACAGGGGTAGTTCACCCCTCCACTTT. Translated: CASSPDRGSSPLHF.

The CDR3 region has the DNA TGTGCCAGCAGTTCGACTTGGCTCACCGGGGAGCTGTTTTTT. Translating gives CASSSTWLTGELFF. V gene TRBV27 combines with J gene TRBJ2-2; no definite D call. V lost 4 bases and J 4 bases, leaving 10 bases between the germline ends. This CDR3 is 14 amino acids long. Germline V gene lookup returns CDR1 MNHEY and CDR2 SMNVEV (reference sequence).

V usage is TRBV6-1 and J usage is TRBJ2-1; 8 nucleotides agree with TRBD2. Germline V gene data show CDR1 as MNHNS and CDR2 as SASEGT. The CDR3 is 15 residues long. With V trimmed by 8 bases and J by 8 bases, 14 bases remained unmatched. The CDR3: CASGERRLASDEQFF. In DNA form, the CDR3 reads TGTGCCAGCGGCGAGCGGCGACTAGCGAGCGATGAGCAGTTCTTC.

This CDR3 reads CASSLWTGGGYEQYF. The CDR3 DNA follows: TGTGCCAGCAGTTTATGGACAGGGGGTGGGTACGAGCAGTACTTC. The chain uses TRBV28 and TRBJ2-7; 9 nucleotides agree with TRBD1. The germline CDR1 and CDR2 sequences are MDHEN and SYDVKM. The CDR3 has 15 residues. Germline trimming cut 0 bases from V and 4 bases from J; bases unmatched to any gene: 4.

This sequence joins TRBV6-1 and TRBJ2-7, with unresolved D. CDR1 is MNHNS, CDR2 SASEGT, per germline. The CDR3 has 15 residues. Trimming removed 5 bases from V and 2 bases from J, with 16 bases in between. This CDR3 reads CASSPGLPSAYEQYF. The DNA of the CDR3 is TGTGCCAGCAGTCCCGGTTTACCCTCCGCCTACGAGCAGTACTTC.

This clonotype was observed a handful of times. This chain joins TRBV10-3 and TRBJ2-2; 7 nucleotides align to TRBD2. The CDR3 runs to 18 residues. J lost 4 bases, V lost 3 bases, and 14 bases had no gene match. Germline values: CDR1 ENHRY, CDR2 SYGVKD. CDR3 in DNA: TGTGCCATCAGTGATTTCGCGGGAGACGGTTGGAGCACCGGGGAGCTGTTTTTT. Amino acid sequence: CAISDFAGDGWSTGELFF.

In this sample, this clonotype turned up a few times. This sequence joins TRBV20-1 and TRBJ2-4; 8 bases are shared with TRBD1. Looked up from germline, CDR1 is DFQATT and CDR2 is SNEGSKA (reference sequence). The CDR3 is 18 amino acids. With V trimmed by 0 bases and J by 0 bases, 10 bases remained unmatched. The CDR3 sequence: CSARDGTGGLLAKNIQYF. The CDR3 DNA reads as TGCAGTGCTAGAGATGGAACAGGGGGGTTGCTAGCCAAAAACATTCAGTACTTC.

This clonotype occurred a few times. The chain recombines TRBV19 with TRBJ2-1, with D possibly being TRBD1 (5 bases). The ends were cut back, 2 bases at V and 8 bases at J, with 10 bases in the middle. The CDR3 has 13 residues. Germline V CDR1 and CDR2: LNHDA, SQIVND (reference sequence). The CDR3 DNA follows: TGTGCCAGTAGTATAAGGCAGGGCCATGAGCAGTTCTTC. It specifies CASSIRQGHEQFF.

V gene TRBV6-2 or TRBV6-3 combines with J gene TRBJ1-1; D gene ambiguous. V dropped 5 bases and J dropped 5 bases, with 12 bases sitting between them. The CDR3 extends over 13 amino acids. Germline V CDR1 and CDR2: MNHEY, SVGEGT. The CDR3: CASSTMVGTEAFF. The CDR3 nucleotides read TGTGCCAGCAGTACGATGGTTGGGACTGAAGCTTTCTTT.

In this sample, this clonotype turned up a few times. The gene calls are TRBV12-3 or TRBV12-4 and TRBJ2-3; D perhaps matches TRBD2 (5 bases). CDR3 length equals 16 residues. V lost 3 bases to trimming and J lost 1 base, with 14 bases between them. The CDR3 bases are TGTGCCAGCAGTTTCTACCGGGCGGGCCGCACAGATACGCAGTATTTT. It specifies CASSFYRAGRTDTQYF.

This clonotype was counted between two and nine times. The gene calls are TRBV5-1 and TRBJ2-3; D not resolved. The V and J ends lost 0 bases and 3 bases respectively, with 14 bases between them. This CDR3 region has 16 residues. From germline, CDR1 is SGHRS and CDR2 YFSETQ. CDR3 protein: CASSLEVVGPTDTQYF. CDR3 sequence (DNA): TGCGCCAGCAGCTTGGAGGTTGTAGGGCCAACAGATACGCAGTATTTT.

This chain's CDR3 is CASSLSLGQAEAFF. The CDR3 DNA reads as TGTGCCAGCAGTTTATCCCTAGGTCAGGCTGAAGCTTTCTTT. The chain is built from TRBV27 and TRBJ1-1; no clear D gene. This CDR3 has 14 residues. From germline, CDR1 is MNHEY and CDR2 SMNVEV (reference sequence). Trimming removed 0 bases from V and 6 bases from J, with 11 bases in between.

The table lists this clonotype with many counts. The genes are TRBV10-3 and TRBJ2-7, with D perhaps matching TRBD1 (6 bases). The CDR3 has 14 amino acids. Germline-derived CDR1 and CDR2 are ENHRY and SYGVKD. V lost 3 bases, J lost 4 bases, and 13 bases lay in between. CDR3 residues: CAISEWGTTYEQYF. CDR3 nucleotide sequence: TGTGCCATCAGTGAATGGGGGACAACTTACGAGCAGTACTTC.

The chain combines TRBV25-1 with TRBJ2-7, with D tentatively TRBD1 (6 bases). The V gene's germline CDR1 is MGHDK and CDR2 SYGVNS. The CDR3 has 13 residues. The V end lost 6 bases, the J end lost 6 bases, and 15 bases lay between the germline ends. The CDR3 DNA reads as TGTGCCAGCAGCCGCCGGTCCAGGGGCGAGCAGTACTTC. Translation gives CASSRRSRGEQYF.

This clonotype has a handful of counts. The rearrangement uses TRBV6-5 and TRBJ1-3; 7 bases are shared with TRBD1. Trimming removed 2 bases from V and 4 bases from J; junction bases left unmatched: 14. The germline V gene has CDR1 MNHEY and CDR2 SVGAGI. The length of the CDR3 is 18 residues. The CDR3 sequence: CASSYSAGTERRGNTIYF. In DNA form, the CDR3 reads TGTGCCAGCAGTTACAGCGCAGGGACAGAAAGACGAGGAAACACCATATATTTT.

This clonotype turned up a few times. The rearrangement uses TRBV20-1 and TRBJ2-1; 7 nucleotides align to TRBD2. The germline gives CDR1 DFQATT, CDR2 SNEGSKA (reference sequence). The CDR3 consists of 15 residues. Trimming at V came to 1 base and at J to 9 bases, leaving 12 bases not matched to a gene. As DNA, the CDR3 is TGCAGTGCTAGAGCCCCTGCGGGAGACTTGGTTGAGCAGTTCTTC. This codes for CSARAPAGDLVEQFF.

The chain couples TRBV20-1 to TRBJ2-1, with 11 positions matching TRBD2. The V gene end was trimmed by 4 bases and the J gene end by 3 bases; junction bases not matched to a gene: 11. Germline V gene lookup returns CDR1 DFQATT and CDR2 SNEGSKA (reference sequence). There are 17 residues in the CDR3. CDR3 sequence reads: CSAIPGTSGWNYNEQFF. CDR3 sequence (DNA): TGCAGTGCTATCCCTGGGACTAGCGGTTGGAACTACAATGAGCAGTTCTTC.